The 28 T cell receptor beta chains reported below all come from one sample, sequenced in a study of blood T cell repertoires in COVID-19. Libraries were prepared by immunoSEQ multiplex PCR; TCRdb keeps only in-frame clonotypes and omits some of them. The data hold roughly 15,000 clones, with 85% to 95% observed a single time. Sequences were obtained from peripheral blood. These receptors originate from a human donor with active COVID-19. The donor label of this sample is uncertain.

The J gene is TRBJ2-7, the V gene TRBV6-6, with 8 positions matching TRBD1. Germline assignment: CDR1 MNHNY and CDR2 SVGAGI (reference sequence). J was trimmed by 4 bases and V by 2 bases; bases with no gene match: 4. This CDR3 has 14 residues. The CDR3 loop is CASSYVQGAYEQYF. CDR3 nucleotide sequence: TGTGCCAGCAGTTACGTCCAGGGGGCGTACGAGCAGTACTTC.

V usage is TRBV7-9 and J usage is TRBJ1-1; D ambiguous. V lost 3 bases to trimming and J lost 5 bases, with 7 bases between them. CDR3 size: 12 residues. The germline gives CDR1 SEHNR, CDR2 FQNEAQ (reference sequence). DNA for the CDR3: TGTGCCAGCAGCTTGGCAGGAACTGAAGCTTTCTTT. This sequence encodes CASSLAGTEAFF.

V gene TRBV25-1 combines with J gene TRBJ1-2; 8 positions agree with TRBD1. Trimming removed 5 bases from V and 5 bases from J; junction bases left unmatched: 4. From germline, CDR1 is MGHDK and CDR2 SYGVNS. The CDR3 sequence is 13 residues long. In DNA form, the CDR3 reads TGTGCCAGCAGTAGGGGACAGGCTTATGGCTACACCTTC. Residues: CASSRGQAYGYTF.

The V and J genes are TRBV21-1 and TRBJ2-7; the D segment call TRBD1 is taken from the table without a DNA check. TRBV21-1 is classified as a pseudogene. This CDR3 region has 14 residues. The CDR3 coding sequence is TGTGCCAGCACTAGGACAGGGCGCTCCTACGAGCAGTACTTC. Residues: CASTRTGRSYEQYF.

V and J are TRBV3-1 (or the pseudogene TRBV3-2) and TRBJ2-5, with a tentative D call TRBD2 (7 bases). This CDR3 comprises 14 residues. From germline, CDR1 is LGHDT and CDR2 YNNKEL (reference sequence). Trimming removed 1 base from V and 5 bases from J, with 11 bases in between. Written as DNA, the CDR3 is TGTGCCAGCAGCCAAGGGACTAGGGGGGAGACCCAGTACTTC. This gives the protein CASSQGTRGETQYF.

The chain uses TRBV5-6 and TRBJ2-7, with 12 bases matching TRBD2. Unmatched junction bases numbered 6, after V lost 1 base and J lost 7 bases. The CDR3 is made up of 15 amino acids. Germline CDR1 and CDR2: SGHDT and YYEEEE. The CDR3, as DNA: TGTGCCAGCAGCTTGTTTCTAGCGGGGGGGCGTGAGCAGTACTTC. It codes for CASSLFLAGGREQYF.

The chain has TRBV11-3 and TRBJ2-1; D might be TRBD1 (5 bases). The CDR3 has 16 amino acids. Between the trimmed V and J ends, which lost 5 bases and 0 bases, there was a span of 14 bases. CDR1 and CDR2 (germline): SGHNT, YENEEA. CDR3 DNA sequence: TGTGCCAGCAGCCCTCGGACATCGAGCTCCTACAATGAGCAGTTCTTC. Protein product: CASSPRTSSSYNEQFF.

The V call is TRBV5-1, the J call TRBJ2-7; 14 nucleotides align to TRBD2. The J segment lost 7 bases and the V segment lost 4 bases, leaving 16 bases of the junction unmatched. The germline CDR1 and CDR2 sequences are SGHRS and YFSETQ. This CDR3 comprises 18 residues. CDR3 DNA: TGCGCCAGCAGCGTTGACTGGGGACTAGCGGGAGAAGCGGGGGAGCAGTACTTC. This gives the protein CASSVDWGLAGEAGEQYF. Complete variable domain (other parts from reference TRBV5-1 and TRBJ2-7): KAGVTQTPRYLIKTRGQQVTLSCSPISGHRSVSWYQQTPGQGLQFLFEYFSETQRNKGNFPGRFSGRQFSNSRSEMNVSTLELGDSALYLCASSVDWGLAGEAGEQYFGPGTRLTVT.

The rearrangement joins TRBV14 to TRBJ2-1; 10 nucleotides match TRBD2. After removal of 4 bases from V and 7 bases from J, the junction contained 16 bases not matched to a gene. The CDR3 sequence is 18 residues long. Germline V gene data show CDR1 as SGHDN and CDR2 as FVKESK. CDR3 protein: CASSLGGLLAGFINEQFF. CDR3 nucleotides: TGTGCCAGCAGCCTGGGGGGGTTACTAGCGGGATTCATAAATGAGCAGTTCTTC.

The chain couples TRBV15 to TRBJ2-5, with 11 bases identical to TRBD2. This CDR3 is built from 18 residues. Germline-derived CDR1 and CDR2 are LNHNV and YYDKDF (reference sequence). Trimming cost V 1 base and J 5 bases; bases outside gene matches: 12. CDR3 sequence reads: CATSRGPLSGGEGETQYF. In DNA form, the CDR3 reads TGTGCCACCAGCAGAGGCCCCCTTAGCGGGGGGGAAGGGGAGACCCAGTACTTC.

The chain recombines TRBV2 with TRBJ2-2; D possibly corresponds to TRBD2 (5 bases). V lost 10 bases to trimming and J lost 3 bases, with 15 bases between them. Germline CDR1 is SNHLY and CDR2 is FYNNEI. This CDR3 contains 14 residues. As DNA, the CDR3 is TGTGCCACCCGAGGGCCGCGGGACACCGGGGAGCTGTTTTTT. This gives the protein CATRGPRDTGELFF.

The CDR3 is CASSEQENYGYTF. CDR3 DNA sequence: TGTGCCAGCTCAGAACAGGAGAACTATGGCTACACCTTC. The V and J genes are TRBV18 and TRBJ1-2; D perhaps matches TRBD1 (5 bases). The CDR3 is 13 residues long. Trimming cost V 5 bases and J 2 bases, with 9 bases left between them. Germline CDR1 KGHSH, CDR2 LQKENI.

The chain couples TRBV5-1 to TRBJ2-5; D uncertain. Germline CDR1 reads SGHRS; CDR2 reads YFSETQ. Trimming removed 0 bases from V and 1 base from J, with 4 bases in between. This CDR3 has 13 amino acids. CDR3 amino acids: CASSLGLQETQYF. CDR3 DNA: TGCGCCAGCAGCTTGGGGCTCCAAGAGACCCAGTACTTC.

In its sample, this clone was seen a few times. The V call is TRBV19, the J call TRBJ1-5; 7 bases line up with TRBD1. Germline V gene lookup returns CDR1 LNHDA and CDR2 SQIVND (reference sequence). The junction had 7 bases not matched to a gene; V was cut back by 1 base and J by 7 bases. The CDR3 has 15 residues. CDR3 bases: TGTGCCAGTAGTATAGGTGACAGGGTGAACCAGCCCCAGCATTTT. Residues: CASSIGDRVNQPQHF.

This chain joins TRBV6-6 and TRBJ2-3; 7 nucleotides align to TRBD2. V was pared by 5 bases and J by 1 base, with 18 bases of the junction left unmatched. The CDR3 totals 19 residues. The germline CDR1 and CDR2 sequences are MNHNY and SVGAGI (reference sequence). The CDR3 sequence: CASSGSLAEALRGTDTQYF. CDR3 sequence (DNA): TGTGCCAGCAGTGGATCGCTAGCGGAGGCCCTGAGGGGCACAGATACGCAGTATTTT.

The V call is TRBV30, the J call TRBJ2-3; TRBD1 is a possible D gene (6 bases). The CDR3 extends over 15 amino acids. CDR1 GTSNPN and CDR2 SVGIG come from the germline V gene (reference sequence). V was pared by 0 bases and J by 0 bases, with 10 bases between. The CDR3 spells CAWSVRTASTDTQYF. For the CDR3, the DNA is TGTGCCTGGAGTGTACGGACAGCTAGCACAGATACGCAGTATTTT.

This clone occurred once. V gene TRBV7-9 combines with J gene TRBJ2-7, with 10 bases lining up with TRBD1. The CDR3 is 16 amino acids. V dropped 8 bases and J dropped 6; count of bases not matched to a gene: 16. Germline assignment: CDR1 SEHNR and CDR2 FQNEAQ (reference sequence). The CDR3, as DNA: TGTGCCAGCTCGTTAGGGGCGGGGACAGGGGTTTCCGAGCAGTACTTC. Its translation: CASSLGAGTGVSEQYF.

This chain joins TRBV4-1 and TRBJ2-2, with TRBD1 as a possible D gene (6 bases). The CDR3 is made up of 17 amino acids. The germline V and J ends were trimmed by 0 bases and 2 bases, with 13 bases remaining between them. Germline CDR1 reads MGHRA; CDR2 reads YSYEKL. As DNA, the CDR3 is TGCGCCAGCAGCCAAGAATCAGGGGCGGTAAACACCGGGGAGCTGTTTTTT. Translation gives CASSQESGAVNTGELFF.

The V gene is TRBV5-5, the J gene TRBJ1-4; D not certain. CDR3 length: 13 residues. V was clipped by 5 bases and J by 7 bases, with 12 bases between them. The germline V gene has CDR1 SGHKS and CDR2 YYEKEE (reference sequence). CDR3 coding DNA: TGTGCCAGCAGTTCCACGGGAGGTGAAAAACTGTTTTTT. This codes for CASSSTGGEKLFF.

This chain links TRBV6-2 or TRBV6-3 with TRBJ1-3, with no clear D. CDR1 is MNHEY and CDR2 is SVGEGT in the germline V gene. The CDR3 loop spans 15 amino acids. Deletions cut 6 bases from V and 5 bases from J, with 17 bases between. The CDR3 DNA reads TGTGCCAGCAGCCCCGGAGAAGGAGAGAGAAACACCATATATTTT. Translating gives CASSPGEGERNTIYF.

The rearrangement uses TRBV5-1 and TRBJ2-7; D is uncertain. With 0 bases removed from V and 0 bases from J, the gap between germline ends came to 13 bases. The CDR3 consists of 16 residues. Germline values: CDR1 SGHRS, CDR2 YFSETQ. The CDR3 region is CASSLGERRISYEQYF. CDR3 in DNA: TGCGCCAGCAGCTTGGGTGAGCGACGGATCTCCTACGAGCAGTACTTC.

The chain couples TRBV6-5 to TRBJ2-5; unclear D gene. Germline lookup yields CDR1 MNHEY and CDR2 SVGAGI. The germline V and J ends were trimmed by 4 bases and 1 base, with 10 bases remaining between them. The CDR3 is 14 residues long. The CDR3 loop is CASSSNIIQETQYF. In DNA, the CDR3 is TGTGCCAGCAGTTCAAACATTATCCAAGAGACCCAGTACTTC.

The J gene is TRBJ2-6, the V gene TRBV18; D is undetermined. Trimming shortened V by 2 bases and J by 1 base, and 6 bases separated the two germline ends. CDR3 length equals 15 residues. The germline V gene has CDR1 KGHSH and CDR2 LQKENI. As DNA, the CDR3 is TGTGCCAGCTCACCATATTCTTCTGGGGCCAACGTCCTGACTTTC. This sequence encodes CASSPYSSGANVLTF.

The V gene is TRBV9, the J gene TRBJ2-1, with 11 bases that match TRBD2. Germline loops: CDR1 SGDLS, CDR2 YYNGEE. The V and J ends lost 4 bases and 4 bases, in that order; junction bases with no gene match: 7. This CDR3 has 16 residues. The CDR3 loop reads CASSTQLAGEYNEQFF. The CDR3 DNA reads TGTGCCAGCAGCACCCAACTAGCGGGAGAGTACAATGAGCAGTTCTTC. The variable domain in full, with the rest retrieved from reference TRBV9 and TRBJ2-1, is DSGVTQTPKHLITATGQRVTLRCSPRSGDLSVYWYQQSLDQGLQFLIQYYNGEERAKGNILERFSAQQFPDLHSELNLSSLELGDSALYFCASSTQLAGEYNEQFFGPGTRLTVL.

The V gene is TRBV28, the J gene TRBJ2-7; 8 nucleotides line up with TRBD1. From germline, CDR1 is MDHEN and CDR2 SYDVKM. CDR3 size: 16 residues. Trimming removed 2 bases from V and 3 bases from J; junction bases left unmatched: 9. The chain's CDR3 is CASSLPGTGDFYEQYF. CDR3 in DNA: TGTGCCAGCAGTTTACCCGGGACAGGAGACTTCTACGAGCAGTACTTC.

The chain joins TRBV28 to TRBJ2-7; D is undetermined. There are 14 residues in the CDR3. Germline V gives CDR1 MDHEN, CDR2 SYDVKM. Trimming took off 5 bases at V and 7 bases at J, with 18 bases between the two ends. CDR3: CASSLPGSLREQYF. Here the CDR3 DNA reads TGTGCCAGCAGTCTGCCCGGGTCCCTTAGAGAGCAGTACTTC. Combining the CDR3 with reference TRBV28 and TRBJ2-7 gives the whole variable domain DVKVTQSSRYLVKRTGEKVFLECVQDMDHENMFWYRQDPGLGLRLIYFSYDVKMKEKGDIPEGYSVSREKKERFSLILESASTNQTSMYLCASSLPGSLREQYFGPGTRLTVT.

The chain recombines TRBV7-2 with TRBJ2-5; TRBD2 might be the D (7 bases). The CDR3 extends over 15 amino acids. The ends were cut back, 3 bases at V and 9 bases at J, with 20 bases in the middle. Per the germline V gene, CDR1 is SGHTA and CDR2 is FQGNSA. The CDR3, as DNA: TGTGCCAGCAGCTTGGAGAGGGGGGGGCAGTGGGCCCAGTACTTC. It is translated as CASSLERGGQWAQYF.

V is TRBV6-1 and J is TRBJ1-5; possible D gene TRBD1, 6 bases. The V gene lost 4 bases and the J gene lost 2 bases, with 18 bases spanning the gap. CDR3 length: 17 residues. Germline V gene data show CDR1 as MNHNS and CDR2 as SASEGT. CDR3 region: CASSGSGGPGGNQPQHF. The CDR3 coding sequence is TGTGCCAGCAGTGGGAGCGGGGGGCCCGGGGGCAATCAGCCCCAGCATTTT.